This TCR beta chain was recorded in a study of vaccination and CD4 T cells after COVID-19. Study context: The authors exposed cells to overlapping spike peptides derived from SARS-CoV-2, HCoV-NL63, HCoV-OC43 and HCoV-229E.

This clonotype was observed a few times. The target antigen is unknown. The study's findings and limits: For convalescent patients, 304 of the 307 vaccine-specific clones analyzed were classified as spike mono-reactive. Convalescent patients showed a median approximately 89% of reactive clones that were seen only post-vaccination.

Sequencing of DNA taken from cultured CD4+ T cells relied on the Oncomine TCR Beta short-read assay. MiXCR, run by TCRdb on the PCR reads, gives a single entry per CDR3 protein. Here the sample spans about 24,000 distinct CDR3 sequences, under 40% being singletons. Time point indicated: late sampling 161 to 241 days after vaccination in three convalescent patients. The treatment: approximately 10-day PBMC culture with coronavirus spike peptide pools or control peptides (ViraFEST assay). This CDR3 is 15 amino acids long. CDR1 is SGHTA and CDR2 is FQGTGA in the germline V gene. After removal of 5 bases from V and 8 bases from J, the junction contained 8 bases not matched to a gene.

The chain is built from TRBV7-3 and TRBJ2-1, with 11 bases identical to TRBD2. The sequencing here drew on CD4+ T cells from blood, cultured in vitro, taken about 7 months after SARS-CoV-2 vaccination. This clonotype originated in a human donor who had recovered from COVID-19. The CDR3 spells CASSRLAGFMDEQFF. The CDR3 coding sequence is TGTGCCAGCAGCCGACTAGCGGGATTCATGGATGAGCAGTTCTTC.